Shown below are 19 T cell receptor beta chains from a single sample sequenced in a study of blood T cell repertoires in COVID-19. This table comes from immunoSEQ multiplex PCR, and its TCRdb copy is limited to in-frame clones, with some not included. The table has roughly 76,000 clones, roughly 84% seen once; the top ten hold over 25%. Sequencing input: peripheral blood. Receptors originate from a woman of 80 years or more with active or convalescent COVID-19.

This sequence joins TRBV20-1 and TRBJ2-1; 10 bases are a match to TRBD2. CDR3 length equals 19 residues. V gave up 3 bases and J gave up 6 bases; unmatched junction bases: 20. The germline CDR1 and CDR2 sequences are DFQATT and SNEGSKA (reference sequence). The DNA for the CDR3 is TGCAGTGCTAGTAGACCCCTCCTTAGCGGGGGGTTTATTGGCAATGAGCAGTTCTTC. Protein sequence: CSASRPLLSGGFIGNEQFF.

V is TRBV28 and J is TRBJ1-3; D is perhaps TRBD1 (6 bases). The CDR3 has 18 residues. Deletions cut 6 bases from V and 0 bases from J, with 21 bases between. Germline CDR1 MDHEN, CDR2 SYDVKM. The CDR3 reads CASSSILTGQSSGNTIYF. The CDR3 region has the DNA TGTGCCAGCAGCTCCATATTAACTGGACAGAGCTCTGGAAACACCATATATTTT.

The V call is TRBV6-5, the J call TRBJ1-6; D gene uncertain. V lost 0 bases, J lost 10 bases, and 16 bases lay in between. The CDR3 extends over 16 amino acids. Germline V CDR1 and CDR2: MNHEY, SVGAGI. As DNA, the CDR3 is TGTGCCAGCAGTTACTCCCGAGAGCCCCTGGTATCACCCCTCCACTTT. Translating it yields CASSYSREPLVSPLHF.

V is TRBV10-3 and J is TRBJ2-1; unclear D gene. V lost 4 bases and J 4 bases, leaving 8 bases between the germline ends. CDR3 size: 13 residues. The germline V gene encodes CDR1 ENHRY and CDR2 SYGVKD. The CDR3 sequence: CAISGEVYNEQFF. CDR3 DNA: TGTGCCATCAGTGGAGAAGTTTACAATGAGCAGTTCTTC.

The chain couples TRBV28 to TRBJ1-5, with unresolved D. CDR3 length: 14 amino acids. Germline V lookup: CDR1 MDHEN, CDR2 SYDVKM. Trimming pared 7 bases from V and 4 bases from J, leaving 14 bases between. The CDR3 here is CASIPGRVNQPQHF. CDR3 nucleotides: TGTGCCAGCATTCCGGGGAGGGTAAATCAGCCCCAGCATTTT.

The chain combines TRBV4-2 with TRBJ2-7, with TRBD2 matching over 14 bases. V lost 0 bases to trimming and J lost 12 bases; unmatched junction nucleotides: 10. Germline loops: CDR1 LGHNA, CDR2 YNFKEQ. CDR3 length: 16 amino acids. This chain's CDR3 is CASSQETSGGAAIPYF. The CDR3 DNA reads as TGTGCCAGCAGCCAAGAGACTAGCGGGGGGGCGGCTATTCCGTACTTC.

V is TRBV27 and J is TRBJ1-2; TRBD1 agrees at 10 bases. There are 15 residues in the CDR3. The J segment lost 6 bases and the V segment lost 2 bases, leaving 6 bases of the junction unmatched. Germline V gene sequence: CDR1 MNHEY, CDR2 SMNVEV (reference sequence). The CDR3 spells CASSLNPGTGDGYTF. The CDR3, as DNA: TGTGCCAGCAGTTTAAATCCCGGGACAGGGGATGGCTACACCTTC.

The J gene is TRBJ2-5, the V gene TRBV9; 7 bases match TRBD2. CDR3 size: 14 residues. V gave up 2 bases and J gave up 5 bases; unmatched junction bases: 6. Germline loops: CDR1 SGDLS, CDR2 YYNGEE. This CDR3 reads CASSVSGVQETQYF. In nucleotides, the CDR3 is TGTGCCAGCAGCGTCAGCGGGGTACAGGAGACCCAGTACTTC.

The chain carries TRBV19 and TRBJ1-3; TRBD1 agrees at 8 bases. V was pared by 7 bases and J by 0 bases, with 8 bases of the junction left unmatched. The V gene's germline CDR1 is LNHDA and CDR2 SQIVND (reference sequence). The CDR3 consists of 16 residues. CDR3 coding DNA: TGTGCCAGTATCCGGACAGGGATCGCCTCTGGAAACACCATATATTTT. This translates into CASIRTGIASGNTIYF.

This chain's CDR3 is CASSLLGGTEAFF. CDR3 nucleotides: TGTGCCAGCAGCTTATTAGGGGGCACTGAAGCTTTCTTT. The chain combines TRBV7-9 with TRBJ1-1, with D possibly TRBD1 on 6 matching bases. The CDR3 sequence is 13 residues long. From germline, CDR1 is SEHNR and CDR2 FQNEAQ (reference sequence). With 2 bases removed from V and 4 bases from J, the gap between germline ends came to 8 bases. Based on the CDR3 plus reference TRBV7-9 and TRBJ1-1, the full variable domain is DTGVSQNPRHKITKRGQNVTFRCDPISEHNRLYWYRQTLGQGPEFLTYFQNEAQLEKSRLLSDRFSAERPKGSFSTLEIQRTEQGDSAMYLCASSLLGGTEAFFGQGTRLTVV.

This chain uses TRBV4-3 with TRBJ2-5; 7 nucleotides align to TRBD2. The CDR3 length is 16 residues. Looked up from germline, CDR1 is LGHNA and CDR2 is YSLEER. V lost 0 bases to trimming and J lost 4 bases; unmatched junction nucleotides: 8. CDR3 nucleotide sequence: TGCGCCAGCAGCCAAGACAGGGAGGGAGGTATAGAGACCCAGTACTTC. Protein: CASSQDREGGIETQYF.

The DNA of the CDR3 is TGTGCCAGTAGTATAGGTGCGGGGTATAGCAATCAGCCCCAGCATTTT. It specifies CASSIGAGYSNQPQHF. V usage is TRBV19 and J usage is TRBJ1-5; D remains ambiguous. This CDR3 region has 16 residues. Germline CDR1 reads LNHDA; CDR2 reads SQIVND (reference sequence). Trimming pared 1 base from V and 0 bases from J, leaving 10 bases between.

The chain couples TRBV18 to TRBJ2-3; D is undetermined. Trimming left V 6 bases short and J 6 bases short, with 10 bases between. There are 12 residues in the CDR3. Looked up from germline, CDR1 is KGHSH and CDR2 is LQKENI. The CDR3 loop is CASSEVGDTQYF. CDR3 nucleotides: TGTGCCAGCTCCGAGGTTGGGGATACGCAGTATTTT.

This rearrangement joins TRBV7-9 to TRBJ2-4; D perhaps matches TRBD1 (5 bases). V was shortened by 5 bases and J by 8 bases, with 16 bases between the two germline ends. The CDR3 contains 14 residues. The germline CDR1 and CDR2 sequences are SEHNR and FQNEAQ (reference sequence). The CDR3 reads CASSHGMVRDIQYF. DNA of the CDR3: TGTGCCAGCAGCCATGGCATGGTCAGGGACATTCAGTACTTC.

V gene TRBV9 combines with J gene TRBJ2-1; TRBD2 matches at 8 bases. V was clipped by 7 bases and J by 5 bases; unmatched bases: 8. Per the germline V gene, CDR1 is SGDLS and CDR2 is YYNGEE. This CDR3 has 14 amino acids. The CDR3 DNA follows: TGTGCCAGCGGAAGCGGGGGAGTCGACAATGAGCAGTTCTTC. It yields the protein CASGSGGVDNEQFF.

The chain couples TRBV21-1 to TRBJ2-5; TRBD1 is taken as the D call from the table, unchecked against the DNA. TRBV21-1 constitutes a pseudogene. The CDR3 loop spans 13 amino acids. This chain's CDR3 is CASSLDRQETQYF. The CDR3 DNA sequence: TGTGCCAGCAGCCTGGACAGGCAAGAGACCCAGTACTTC.

This clone was seen once. This chain uses TRBV28 with TRBJ2-7, with D perhaps TRBD2 (5 bases). The V gene lost 6 bases and the J gene lost 5 bases, with 14 bases spanning the gap. This CDR3 comprises 13 residues. Per germline, CDR1 MDHEN and CDR2 SYDVKM. CDR3 in amino acids: CASRPAPGDEQYF. The CDR3 DNA reads TGTGCCAGCAGGCCCGCCCCCGGGGACGAGCAGTACTTC. Full variable domain (rest looked up from reference TRBV28 and TRBJ2-7): DVKVTQSSRYLVKRTGEKVFLECVQDMDHENMFWYRQDPGLGLRLIYFSYDVKMKEKGDIPEGYSVSREKKERFSLILESASTNQTSMYLCASRPAPGDEQYFGPGTRLTVT.

This chain joins TRBV6-2 or TRBV6-3 and TRBJ2-3; 11 nucleotides agree with TRBD2. The CDR3 totals 17 residues. Trimming cost V 5 bases and J 2 bases; bases outside gene matches: 9. The V gene's germline CDR1 is MNHEY and CDR2 SVGEGT. CDR3 nucleotides: TGTGCCAGCAGTCCGGTCGGGACTAGCGGTGTCACAGATACGCAGTATTTT. This gives the protein CASSPVGTSGVTDTQYF.

The rearrangement uses TRBV18 and TRBJ1-2; a possible D gene is TRBD1 (5 bases). The CDR3 spans 13 residues. Trimming pared 6 bases from V and 3 bases from J, leaving 11 bases between. Looked up from germline, CDR1 is KGHSH and CDR2 is LQKENI. CDR3 sequence (DNA): TGTGCCAGCTCGACCAACAGGTACTATGGCTACACCTTC. Amino acids: CASSTNRYYGYTF.